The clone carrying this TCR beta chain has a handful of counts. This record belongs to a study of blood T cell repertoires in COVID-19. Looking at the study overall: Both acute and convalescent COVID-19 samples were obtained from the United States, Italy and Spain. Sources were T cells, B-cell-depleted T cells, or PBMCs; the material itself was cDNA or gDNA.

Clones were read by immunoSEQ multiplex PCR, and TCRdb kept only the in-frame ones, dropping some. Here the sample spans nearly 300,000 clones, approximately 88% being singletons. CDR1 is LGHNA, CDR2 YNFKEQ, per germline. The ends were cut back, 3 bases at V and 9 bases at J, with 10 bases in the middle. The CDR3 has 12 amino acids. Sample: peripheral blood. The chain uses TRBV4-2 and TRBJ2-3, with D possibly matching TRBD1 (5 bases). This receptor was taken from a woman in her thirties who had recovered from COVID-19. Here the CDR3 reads CASSQGPLTQYF. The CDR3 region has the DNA TGTGCCAGCAGCCAGGGGCCTCTGACGCAGTATTTT.